These T cell receptor beta chains were read from a single sample in a study of control samples from healthy donors and cancer patients. The data were produced by immunoSEQ multiplex PCR, yet TCRdb's version contains in-frame clones alone and is incomplete. The repertoire holds more than 45,000 clones, with about 91% as singletons. Specimen: PBMCs. The receptors stem from a man younger than 45 with colorectal cancer. The CDR3 runs from the conserved cysteine through the conserved F or W. The order of the fields is J gene, clone size, D gene, V gene, CDR3 protein, CDR3 DNA. The D gene is left open where the match is weak. For some rows the clone size is stated as once, few or many, or as a class when expanded; others skip it.

TRBJ1-5 NA NA TRBV9 CASSVGREYQPQHF TGTGCCAGCAGCGTAGGCAGGGAGTATCAGCCCCAGCATTTT
TRBJ2-1 NA TRBD1 TRBV19 CASSNRGTSEGEQFF TGTGCCAGTAGTAACAGGGGGACTTCGGAAGGTGAGCAGTTCTTC
TRBJ2-1 NA NA TRBV30 CAWKRYNEQFF TGTGCCTGGAAAAGGTACAATGAGCAGTTCTTC
TRBJ2-3 NA NA TRBV4-3 CASSLIWGSTDTQYF TGCGCCAGCAGCCTAATATGGGGCAGCACAGATACGCAGTATTTT
TRBJ1-1 once TRBD1 TRBV5-4 CASTQGAGVTEAFF TGTGCCAGCACACAGGGGGCCGGTGTCACTGAAGCTTTCTTT
TRBJ1-1 NA NA TRBV27 CASSAWRTTTEAFF TGTGCCAGCTCCGCCTGGCGAACTACCACTGAAGCTTTCTTT
TRBJ1-1 few NA TRBV5-1 CASSLNAHHTEAFF TGCGCCAGCAGTTTGAACGCACATCACACTGAAGCTTTCTTT
TRBJ1-3 NA NA TRBV7-2 CASSFHHPLGSGNTIYF TGTGCCAGCAGCTTCCACCATCCACTAGGCTCTGGAAACACCATATATTTT
TRBJ1-4 NA TRBD1 TRBV3-1/TRBV3-2 CASGKTGIGTEKLFF TGTGCCAGCGGGAAGACAGGGATCGGTACTGAAAAACTGTTTTTT
TRBJ1-4 once TRBD1 TRBV23-1 CASSQGQGVSNEKLFF TGCGCCAGCAGTCAGGGACAGGGGGTAAGTAATGAAAAACTGTTTTTT
TRBJ1-6 NA NA TRBV27 CASKKQMIGSYNSPLHF TGTGCCAGCAAAAAACAAATGATCGGCTCCTATAATTCACCCCTCCACTTT
TRBJ1-2 NA NA TRBV5-4 CASSLRLGSYDYGYTF TGTGCCAGCAGCTTAAGACTGGGGTCATACGACTATGGCTACACCTTC
TRBJ2-5 NA NA TRBV25-1 CASSGVRPSMQETQYF TGTGCCAGCAGTGGAGTTAGGCCTAGTATGCAAGAGACCCAGTACTTC
TRBJ2-7 once NA TRBV5-4 CASSLGARGRGDEQYF TGTGCCAGCAGCCTGGGGGCGAGGGGGCGCGGGGACGAGCAGTACTTC
TRBJ1-2 NA TRBD1 TRBV27 CASSLTGQGGYGYTF TGTGCCAGCAGTTTAACGGGACAGGGGGGCTATGGCTACACCTTC
TRBJ1-5 NA TRBD1 TRBV30 CAWSSGPGQGDQPQHF TGTGCCTGGAGCTCGGGTCCGGGACAGGGGGATCAGCCCCAGCATTTT
TRBJ1-1 NA NA TRBV10-2 CASAALGVSDEAFF TGCGCCAGCGCCGCCCTGGGGGTCTCGGATGAAGCTTTCTTT
TRBJ1-2 NA TRBD1 TRBV6-4 CASSEKGGTGSYGYTF TGTGCCAGCAGTGAGAAAGGAGGGACAGGGTCCTATGGCTACACCTTC
TRBJ2-3 once NA TRBV6-5 CASSQGPPDTQYF TGTGCCAGCTCCCAGGGCCCGCCAGATACGCAGTATTTT
TRBJ2-1 NA NA TRBV4-1 CASSQVRGRFRDEQFF TGCGCCAGCAGCCAAGTTAGGGGTCGTTTCAGGGATGAGCAGTTCTTC
TRBJ2-3 NA NA TRBV11-3 CASSRWSTDTQYF TGTGCCAGCAGCCGCTGGAGCACAGATACGCAGTATTTT
TRBJ1-6 NA TRBD1 TRBV9 CASSVDRGTGLNSPLHF TGTGCCAGCAGCGTAGATCGGGGGACAGGGTTAAATTCACCCCTCCACTTT
TRBJ2-2 NA NA TRBV2 CASRAGTANTGELFF TGTGCCAGCAGAGCCGGGACGGCGAACACCGGGGAGCTGTTTTTT
TRBJ1-2 NA TRBD1 TRBV14 CASRAGGGYGYTF TGTGCCAGCCGCGCAGGGGGCGGCTATGGCTACACCTTC
TRBJ1-2 NA NA TRBV6-5 CASQPQGWNGYTF TGTGCCAGTCAACCCCAGGGGTGGAATGGCTACACCTTC
TRBJ1-2 NA NA TRBV6-5 CASMADNYGYTF TGTGCCAGCATGGCGGATAACTATGGCTACACCTTC
TRBJ2-2 NA NA TRBV24-1 CATEGGTNTGELFF TGTGCCACCGAAGGGGGAACTAACACCGGGGAGCTGTTTTTT
TRBJ1-2 NA NA TRBV5-1 CASAYPPGGAGDGYTF TGCGCCAGCGCATATCCACCTGGGGGCGCGGGCGATGGCTACACCTTC
TRBJ2-7 NA NA TRBV27 CASSLFFVAPYSYEQYF TGTGCCAGCAGTTTATTTTTTGTGGCCCCCTATTCCTACGAGCAGTACTTC
TRBJ2-1 NA TRBD2 TRBV6-2/TRBV6-3 CASSYLLSSGGSYNEQFF TGTGCCAGCAGTTACCTCCTCTCTAGCGGGGGCTCCTACAATGAGCAGTTCTTC
TRBJ2-1 NA NA TRBV12-3/TRBV12-4 CASTGGPYNEQFF TGTGCCAGCACGGGGGGCCCTTACAATGAGCAGTTCTTC
TRBJ1-3 NA NA TRBV30 CAWSPRGSGNTIYF TGTGCCTGGAGCCCCAGGGGCTCTGGAAACACCATATATTTT
TRBJ2-7 NA NA TRBV6-6 CASSYSGQAPYEQYF TGTGCCAGCAGTTACTCGGGCCAGGCCCCCTACGAGCAGTACTTC
TRBJ1-3 NA NA TRBV7-2 CASSLASWLSGNTIYF TGTGCCAGCAGCTTAGCATCCTGGTTATCTGGAAACACCATATATTTT
TRBJ2-3 once NA TRBV11-2 CASSHYRDRITDTQYF TGTGCCAGCAGCCACTACCGGGACCGCATCACAGATACGCAGTATTTT
TRBJ1-4 NA TRBD1 TRBV3-1/TRBV3-2 CASSQALGTGEKLFF TGTGCCAGCAGCCAAGCACTTGGGACAGGTGAAAAACTGTTTTTT
TRBJ2-3 NA NA TRBV30 CAWSVEELGDTQYF TGTGCCTGGAGTGTCGAGGAATTAGGAGATACGCAGTATTTT
TRBJ2-1 NA TRBD2 TRBV5-5 CASSFPLAGAGFF TGTGCCAGCAGCTTCCCTCTAGCGGGGGCTGGGTTCTTC
TRBJ2-1 NA TRBD2 TRBV3-1/TRBV3-2 CASSPGLAGGRDEQFF TGTGCCAGCAGCCCGGGACTAGCGGGGGGGCGCGATGAGCAGTTCTTC
TRBJ1-2 once TRBD1 TRBV2 CASSVRQGAGGYTF TGTGCCAGCAGTGTTAGACAGGGGGCAGGGGGCTACACCTTC
TRBJ1-6 NA NA TRBV5-1 CASSLRPGPQTVGSPLHF TGCGCCAGCAGCTTGAGGCCGGGACCTCAAACCGTGGGTTCACCCCTCCACTTT
TRBJ2-4 NA TRBD1 TRBV19 CASSTGQGVDIQYF TGTGCCAGTAGTACTGGACAGGGAGTGGACATTCAGTACTTC